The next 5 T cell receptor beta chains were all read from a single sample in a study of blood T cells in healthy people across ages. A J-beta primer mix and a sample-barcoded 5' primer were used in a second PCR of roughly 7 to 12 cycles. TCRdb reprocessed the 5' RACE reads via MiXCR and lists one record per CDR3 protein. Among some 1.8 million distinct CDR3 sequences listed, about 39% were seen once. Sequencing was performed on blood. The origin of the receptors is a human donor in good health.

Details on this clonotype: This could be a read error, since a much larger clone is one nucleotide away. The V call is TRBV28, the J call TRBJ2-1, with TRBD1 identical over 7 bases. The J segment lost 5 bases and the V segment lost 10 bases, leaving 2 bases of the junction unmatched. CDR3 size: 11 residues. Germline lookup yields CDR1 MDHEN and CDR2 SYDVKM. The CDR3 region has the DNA TGTGCCAACAGGGGTAACAATGAGCAGTTCTTC. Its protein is CANRGNNEQFF.

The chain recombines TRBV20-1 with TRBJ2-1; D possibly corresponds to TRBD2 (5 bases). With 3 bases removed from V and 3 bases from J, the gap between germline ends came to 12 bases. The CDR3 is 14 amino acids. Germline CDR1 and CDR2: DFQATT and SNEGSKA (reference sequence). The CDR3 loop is CSASRPAVYNEQFF. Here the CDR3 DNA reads TGCAGTGCTAGCAGACCAGCGGTCTACAATGAGCAGTTCTTC.

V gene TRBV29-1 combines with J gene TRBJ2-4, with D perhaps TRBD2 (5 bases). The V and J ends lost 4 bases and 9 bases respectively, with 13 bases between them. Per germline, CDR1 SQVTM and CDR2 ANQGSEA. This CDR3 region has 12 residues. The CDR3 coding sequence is TGCAGCGTTGCGAGGGATCTCGGCATTCAGTACTTC. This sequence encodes CSVARDLGIQYF.

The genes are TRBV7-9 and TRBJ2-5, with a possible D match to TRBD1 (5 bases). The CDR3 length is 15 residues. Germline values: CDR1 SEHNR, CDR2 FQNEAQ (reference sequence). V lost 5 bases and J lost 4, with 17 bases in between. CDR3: CASSRDGKGIETQYF. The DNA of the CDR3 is TGTGCCAGCAGCCGAGACGGAAAGGGGATAGAGACCCAGTACTTC.

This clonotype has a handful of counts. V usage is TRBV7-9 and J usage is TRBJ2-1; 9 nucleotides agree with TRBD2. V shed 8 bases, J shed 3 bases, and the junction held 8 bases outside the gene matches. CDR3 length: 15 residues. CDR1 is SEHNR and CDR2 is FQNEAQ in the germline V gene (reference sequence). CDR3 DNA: TGTGCCAGCTTGGGGGGACTAGCCGGCTACAATGAGCAGTTCTTC. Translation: CASLGGLAGYNEQFF.